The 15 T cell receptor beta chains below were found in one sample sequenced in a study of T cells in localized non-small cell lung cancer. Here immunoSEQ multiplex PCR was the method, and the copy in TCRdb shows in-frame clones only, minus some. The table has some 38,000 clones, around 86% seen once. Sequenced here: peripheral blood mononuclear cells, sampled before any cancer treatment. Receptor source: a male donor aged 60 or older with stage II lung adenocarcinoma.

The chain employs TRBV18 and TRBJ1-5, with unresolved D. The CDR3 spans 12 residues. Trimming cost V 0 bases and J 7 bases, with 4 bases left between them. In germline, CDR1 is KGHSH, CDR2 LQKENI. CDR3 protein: CASSPPGQPQHF. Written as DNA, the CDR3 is TGTGCCAGCTCACCACCGGGCCAGCCCCAGCATTTT.

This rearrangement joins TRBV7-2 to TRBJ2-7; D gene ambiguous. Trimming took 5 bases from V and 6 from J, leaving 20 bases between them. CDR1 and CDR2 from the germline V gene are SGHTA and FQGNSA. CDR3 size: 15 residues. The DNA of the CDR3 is TGTGCCAGCAGCACCGTAGGGCCCTTAGCAGGCGAGCAGTACTTC. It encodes CASSTVGPLAGEQYF.

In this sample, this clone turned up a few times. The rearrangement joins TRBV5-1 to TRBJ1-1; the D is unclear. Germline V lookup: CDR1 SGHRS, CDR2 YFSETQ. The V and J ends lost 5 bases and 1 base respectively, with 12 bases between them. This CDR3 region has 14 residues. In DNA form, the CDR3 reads TGCGCCAGCAGGCAGGATTGGGGGAACACTGAAGCTTTCTTT. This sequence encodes CASRQDWGNTEAFF.

The CDR3 sequence: CASSDWDGPSEAFF. The CDR3 DNA reads TGTGCCAGCAGTGACTGGGACGGACCCAGTGAAGCTTTCTTT. The J gene is TRBJ1-1, the V gene TRBV6-5; possible D gene TRBD1, 5 bases. This CDR3 is 14 amino acids long. Germline CDR1 reads MNHEY; CDR2 reads SVGAGI. The V gene lost 5 bases and the J gene lost 7 bases, with 17 bases spanning the gap.

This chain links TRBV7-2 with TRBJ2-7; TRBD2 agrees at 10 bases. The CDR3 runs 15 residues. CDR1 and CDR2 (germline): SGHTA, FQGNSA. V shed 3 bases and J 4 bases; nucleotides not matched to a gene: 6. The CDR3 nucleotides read TGTGCCAGCAGCTTTTCTAGCGGGAGCGGATACGAGCAGTACTTC. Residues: CASSFSSGSGYEQYF.

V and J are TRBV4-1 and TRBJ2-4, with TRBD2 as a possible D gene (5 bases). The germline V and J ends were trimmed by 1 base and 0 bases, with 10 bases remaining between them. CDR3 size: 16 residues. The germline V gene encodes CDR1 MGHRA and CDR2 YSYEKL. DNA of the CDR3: TGCGCCAGCAGCCAAGTGACGACTATAGCCAAAAACATTCAGTACTTC. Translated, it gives CASSQVTTIAKNIQYF.

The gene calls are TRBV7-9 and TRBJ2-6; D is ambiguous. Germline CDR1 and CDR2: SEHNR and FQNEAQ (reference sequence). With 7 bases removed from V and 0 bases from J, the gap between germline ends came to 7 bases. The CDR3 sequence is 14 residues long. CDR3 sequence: CASTQNSGANVLTF. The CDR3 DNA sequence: TGTGCCAGCACCCAGAACTCTGGGGCCAACGTCCTGACTTTC.

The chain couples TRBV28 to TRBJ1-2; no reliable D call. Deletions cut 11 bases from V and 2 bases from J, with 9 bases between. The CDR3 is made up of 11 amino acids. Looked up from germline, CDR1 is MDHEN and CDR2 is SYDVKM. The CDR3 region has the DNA TGTGCCGCAGGACGGAACTATGGCTACACCTTC. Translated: CAAGRNYGYTF.

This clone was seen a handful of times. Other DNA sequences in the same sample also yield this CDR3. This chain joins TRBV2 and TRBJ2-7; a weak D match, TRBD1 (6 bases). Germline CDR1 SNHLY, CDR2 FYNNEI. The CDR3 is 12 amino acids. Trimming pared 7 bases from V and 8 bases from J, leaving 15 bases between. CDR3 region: CASKKGGPQQYF. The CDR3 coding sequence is TGTGCCAGCAAAAAAGGGGGTCCCCAGCAGTACTTC.

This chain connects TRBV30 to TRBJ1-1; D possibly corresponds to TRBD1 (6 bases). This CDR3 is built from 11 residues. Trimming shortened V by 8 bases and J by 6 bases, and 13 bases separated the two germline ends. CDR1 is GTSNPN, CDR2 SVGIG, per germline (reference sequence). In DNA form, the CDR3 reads TGTGCCCAACAGGGATGGTCTGAAGCTTTCTTT. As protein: CAQQGWSEAFF.

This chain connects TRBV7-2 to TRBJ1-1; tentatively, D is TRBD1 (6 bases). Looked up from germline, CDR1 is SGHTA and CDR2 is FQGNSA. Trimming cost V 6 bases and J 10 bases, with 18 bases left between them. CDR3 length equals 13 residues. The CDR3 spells CASSFHTGSSAFF. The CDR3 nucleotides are TGTGCCAGCAGTTTTCATACAGGGTCTTCAGCTTTCTTT.

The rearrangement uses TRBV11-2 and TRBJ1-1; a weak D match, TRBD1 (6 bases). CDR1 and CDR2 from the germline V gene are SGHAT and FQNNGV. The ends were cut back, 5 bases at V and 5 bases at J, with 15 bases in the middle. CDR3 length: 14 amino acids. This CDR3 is CASSREQGWTEAFF. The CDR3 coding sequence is TGTGCCAGCAGCCGCGAACAGGGTTGGACTGAAGCTTTCTTT.

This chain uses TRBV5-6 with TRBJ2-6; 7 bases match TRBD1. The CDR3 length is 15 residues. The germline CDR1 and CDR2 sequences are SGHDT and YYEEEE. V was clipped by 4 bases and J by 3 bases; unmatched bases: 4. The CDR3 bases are TGTGCCAGCAGCAGTACAGGGGTTGGGGCCAACGTCCTGACTTTC. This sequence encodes CASSSTGVGANVLTF.

The CDR3 bases are TGTGCCAGTAGTATGGGCCCGGTCGGAACTGAAGCTTTCTTT. It is translated as CASSMGPVGTEAFF. The chain uses TRBV19 and TRBJ1-1; no clear D gene. Per germline, CDR1 LNHDA and CDR2 SQIVND (reference sequence). The CDR3 contains 14 residues. The V gene lost 3 bases and the J gene lost 5 bases, with 13 bases spanning the gap.

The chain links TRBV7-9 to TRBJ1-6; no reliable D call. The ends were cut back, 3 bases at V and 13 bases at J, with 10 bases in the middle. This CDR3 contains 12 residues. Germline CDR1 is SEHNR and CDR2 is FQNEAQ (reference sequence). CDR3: CASSFGDSPLHF. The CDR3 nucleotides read TGTGCCAGCAGCTTTGGGGATAGTCCCCTCCACTTT.